These 18 T cell receptor beta chains originate from one sample sequenced in a study of CD8 T cells in ankylosing spondylitis. TCRdb redid the calling of the 5' RACE reads with MiXCR, one entry per CDR3 protein. In the table there are 200,000 to 300,000 distinct CDR3 sequences, 10% of which are singletons. Sequencing input: blood, either unsorted or a sorted T cell fraction (not recorded which). The receptor source for this set is a male donor with ankylosing spondylitis or in good health (not recorded which).

This clonotype came up many times. V is TRBV7-9 and J is TRBJ1-2; D is possibly TRBD1 (5 bases). The CDR3 has 15 amino acids. Deletions cut 5 bases from V and 4 bases from J, with 17 bases between. Germline V CDR1 and CDR2: SEHNR, FQNEAQ (reference sequence). The CDR3 protein is CASSAGGTGSYGYTF. The CDR3 DNA reads TGTGCCAGCAGCGCGGGGGGGACCGGATCCTATGGCTACACCTTC.

This clonotype has a single count. This chain links TRBV23-1 with TRBJ1-5, with D perhaps matching TRBD1 (6 bases). TRBV23-1 is sorted into the ORF group, with uncertain function. CDR3 size: 14 residues. Trimming stripped 3 bases from V and 6 bases from J, with 12 bases between. For the CDR3, the DNA is TGCGCCAGCAGTCACGACCCCAGGGGTCAGCCCCAGCATTTT. Protein: CASSHDPRGQPQHF.

This clonotype was recorded at least ten times. The V call is TRBV3-1, the J call TRBJ1-1; D is perhaps TRBD1 (5 bases). The CDR3 has 13 amino acids. Germline values: CDR1 LGHDT, CDR2 YNNKEL (reference sequence). Deletions cut 4 bases from V and 5 bases from J, with 11 bases between. CDR3 protein: CASSPPWGTEAFF. In DNA, the CDR3 is TGTGCCAGCAGCCCCCCTTGGGGGACTGAAGCTTTCTTT.

The chain is built from TRBV20-1 and TRBJ1-3; D gene unclear. The CDR3 runs 16 residues. Deletions cut 6 bases from V and 0 bases from J, with 18 bases between. Germline CDR1 and CDR2: DFQATT and SNEGSKA (reference sequence). The CDR3 here is CSAPFQSPSSGNTIYF. In DNA, the CDR3 is TGCAGTGCCCCCTTCCAGTCTCCGAGCTCTGGAAACACCATATATTTT.

V usage is TRBV11-2 and J usage is TRBJ2-5; 13 bases line up with TRBD2. Germline V gives CDR1 SGHAT, CDR2 FQNNGV. The V segment lost 6 bases and the J segment 1 base; nucleotides outside the gene matches: 2. The CDR3 is made up of 15 amino acids. Here the CDR3 reads CASRRLAGGQETQYF. For the CDR3, the DNA is TGTGCCAGCAGACGACTAGCGGGGGGCCAAGAGACCCAGTACTTC.

This clonotype has just a few counts. The V gene is TRBV7-9, the J gene TRBJ2-1, with 8 bases lining up with TRBD1. This CDR3 comprises 13 residues. V lost 6 bases to trimming and J lost 7 bases; unmatched junction nucleotides: 5. Looked up from germline, CDR1 is SEHNR and CDR2 is FQNEAQ (reference sequence). The CDR3 nucleotides are TGTGCCAGCAGACCAGGGGGCGTGAATGAGCAGTTCTTC. Residues: CASRPGGVNEQFF.

This clonotype was picked up many times. V and J are TRBV12-3 or TRBV12-4 and TRBJ1-2; TRBD1 might be the D (6 bases). CDR3 length: 14 amino acids. V was cut by 8 bases and J by 8 bases, with 21 bases left in between. This chain's CDR3 is CASSPDGGANGYTF. The CDR3 nucleotides read TGTGCCAGCTCCCCCGACGGGGGGGCGAACGGCTACACCTTC.

Concerning this clonotype: A read error may be the cause here, since a much bigger clone is one base away. The chain carries TRBV12-3 or TRBV12-4 and TRBJ2-5; 7 bases map to TRBD2. The CDR3 extends over 13 amino acids. V lost 6 bases to trimming and J lost 9 bases; unmatched junction nucleotides: 10. CDR3 sequence: CASRAGSRGAQYF. In nucleotides, the CDR3 is TGTGCCAGCAGAGCCGGGTCCCGGGGGGCCCAGTACTTC.

This clonotype has just one count. CDR3 sequence (DNA): TGCAGCGCTGTGACCATTCGGAACACTGAAGCTTTCTTT. Encoded protein: CSAVTIRNTEAFF. J is TRBJ1-1 and V is TRBV29-1, with D hard to call. The CDR3 runs 13 residues. V lost 7 bases, J lost 1 base, and 13 bases lay in between. The germline V gene has CDR1 SQVTM and CDR2 ANQGSEA.

This clonotype was detected ten times or more. This sequence joins TRBV10-3 and TRBJ1-5; D not resolved. This CDR3 has 13 amino acids. V was trimmed by 0 bases and J by 7 bases, leaving 7 bases between them. CDR1 and CDR2 (germline): ENHRY, SYGVKD. The CDR3 sequence: CAISESIVQPQHF. The CDR3 DNA is TGTGCCATCAGTGAGTCGATAGTCCAGCCCCAGCATTTT.

This clonotype was observed a few times. This chain links TRBV11-2 with TRBJ1-1; unclear D gene. Per germline, CDR1 SGHAT and CDR2 FQNNGV. Trimming removed 3 bases from V and 2 bases from J, with 7 bases in between. The CDR3 consists of 13 residues. Here the CDR3 DNA reads TGTGCCAGCAGCTTCGAGGATAACACTGAAGCTTTCTTT. This translates into CASSFEDNTEAFF. Combining the CDR3 with reference TRBV11-2 and TRBJ1-1 gives the whole variable domain EAGVAQSPRYKIIEKRQSVAFWCNPISGHATLYWYQQILGQGPKLLIQFQNNGVVDDSQLPKDRFSAERLKGVDSTLKIQPAKLEDSAVYLCASSFEDNTEAFFGQGTRLTVV.

This clonotype was picked up many times. The CDR3 nucleotides read TGTGCCAGCAGCCCGGACACGGAAATCTCACCCCTCCACTTT. Translated: CASSPDTEISPLHF. The chain carries TRBV7-9 and TRBJ1-6; weak D call: TRBD1 (5 bases). The germline V gene has CDR1 SEHNR and CDR2 FQNEAQ (reference sequence). Trimming took 5 bases from V and 10 from J, leaving 15 bases between them. This CDR3 spans 14 amino acids.

CDR3 bases: TGTGCCAGTAGCCACGGAATGAACACTGAAGCTTTCTTT. Protein sequence: CASSHGMNTEAFF. This rearrangement joins TRBV19 to TRBJ1-1, with no clear D. Germline V gene sequence: CDR1 LNHDA, CDR2 SQIVND (reference sequence). The germline V and J ends were trimmed by 6 bases and 0 bases, with 8 bases remaining between them. CDR3 length equals 13 residues. Drawing the rest from reference TRBV19 and TRBJ1-1, the complete variable domain is DGGITQSPKYLFRKEGQNVTLSCEQNLNHDAMYWYRQDPGQGLRLIYYSQIVNDFQKGDIAEGYSVSREKKESFPLTVTSAQKNPTAFYLCASSHGMNTEAFFGQGTRLTVV.

This clonotype turned up a few times. This chain links TRBV7-2 with TRBJ2-5; no definite D call. The CDR3 consists of 13 residues. V lost 0 bases to trimming and J lost 4 bases, with 6 bases between them. CDR1 and CDR2 (germline): SGHTA, FQGNSA. CDR3 in amino acids: CASSLAARETQYF. CDR3 bases: TGTGCCAGCAGCTTAGCGGCCAGAGAGACCCAGTACTTC.

The chain recombines TRBV5-6 with TRBJ1-1; 8 nucleotides agree with TRBD1. The length of the CDR3 is 17 residues. CDR1 and CDR2 from the germline V gene are SGHDT and YYEEEE. Unmatched junction bases numbered 13, after V lost 1 base and J lost 5 bases. In DNA form, the CDR3 reads TGTGCCAGCAGCTTGCTTGGGCAGGGGGCGTTGGAGACTGAAGCTTTCTTT. It is translated as CASSLLGQGALETEAFF.

The chain has TRBV7-9 and TRBJ2-7; D ambiguous. From germline, CDR1 is SEHNR and CDR2 FQNEAQ (reference sequence). This CDR3 comprises 13 residues. V dropped 2 bases and J dropped 6 bases, with 11 bases sitting between them. CDR3 sequence reads: CASSLNSRGEQYF. CDR3 DNA: TGTGCCAGCAGCTTAAATTCACGTGGCGAGCAGTACTTC.

This clonotype was counted ten times or more. The rearrangement joins TRBV10-3 to TRBJ2-2; possibly TRBD1 for D (6 bases). CDR3 size: 14 residues. The V end was cut by 6 bases, the J end by 8 bases, with 16 bases between. CDR1 is ENHRY, CDR2 SYGVKD, per germline. In DNA form, the CDR3 reads TGTGCCATCAGCGGAACAGGGAATGCGGGGGAGCTGTTTTTT. Translated, it gives CAISGTGNAGELFF.

This clonotype was seen repeatedly, ten times or more. The V call is TRBV20-1, the J call TRBJ2-7, with TRBD2 identical over 8 bases. The CDR3 sequence is 12 residues long. Germline V lookup: CDR1 DFQATT, CDR2 SNEGSKA (reference sequence). V shed 8 bases and J 3 bases; nucleotides not matched to a gene: 6. The CDR3 loop is CSFEAGDYEQYF. CDR3 in DNA: TGCAGTTTCGAAGCGGGGGACTACGAGCAGTACTTC.